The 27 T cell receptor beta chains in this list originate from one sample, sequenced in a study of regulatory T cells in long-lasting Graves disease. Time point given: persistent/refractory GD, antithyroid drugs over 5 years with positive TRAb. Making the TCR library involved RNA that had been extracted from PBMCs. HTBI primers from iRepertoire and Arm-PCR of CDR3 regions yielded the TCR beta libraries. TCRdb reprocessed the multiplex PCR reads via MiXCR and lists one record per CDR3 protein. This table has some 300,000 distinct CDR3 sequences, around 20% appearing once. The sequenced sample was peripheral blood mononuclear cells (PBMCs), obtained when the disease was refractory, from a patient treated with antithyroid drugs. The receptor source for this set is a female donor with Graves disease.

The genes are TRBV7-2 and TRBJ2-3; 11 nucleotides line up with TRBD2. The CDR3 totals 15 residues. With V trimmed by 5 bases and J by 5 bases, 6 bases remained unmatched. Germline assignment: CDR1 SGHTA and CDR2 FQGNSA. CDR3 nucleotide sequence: TGTGCCAGCAGCCCACTAGCGGGAGTTGGAGATACGCAGTATTTT. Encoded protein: CASSPLAGVGDTQYF. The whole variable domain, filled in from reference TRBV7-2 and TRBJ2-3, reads GAGVSQSPSNKVTEKGKDVELRCDPISGHTALYWYRQSLGQGLEFLIYFQGNSAPDKSGLPSDRFSAERTGGSVSTLTIQRTQQEDSAVYLCASSPLAGVGDTQYFGPGTRLTVL.

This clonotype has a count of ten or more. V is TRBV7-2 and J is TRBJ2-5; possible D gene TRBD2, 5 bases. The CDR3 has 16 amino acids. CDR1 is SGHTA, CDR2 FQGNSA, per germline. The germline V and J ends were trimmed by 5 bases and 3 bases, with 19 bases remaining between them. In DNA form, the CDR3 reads TGTGCCAGCAGCCCCACGCCGGGGAGCGCTAAAGAGACCCAGTACTTC. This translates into CASSPTPGSAKETQYF.

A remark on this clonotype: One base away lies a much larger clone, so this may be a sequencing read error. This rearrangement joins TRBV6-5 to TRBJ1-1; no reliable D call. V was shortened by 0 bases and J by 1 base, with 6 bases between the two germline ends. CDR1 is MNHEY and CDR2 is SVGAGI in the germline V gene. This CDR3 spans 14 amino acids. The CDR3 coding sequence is TGTGCCAGCAGTTACTCGGTTGGGAACACTGAAGCTTTCTTT. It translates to CASSYSVGNTEAFF.

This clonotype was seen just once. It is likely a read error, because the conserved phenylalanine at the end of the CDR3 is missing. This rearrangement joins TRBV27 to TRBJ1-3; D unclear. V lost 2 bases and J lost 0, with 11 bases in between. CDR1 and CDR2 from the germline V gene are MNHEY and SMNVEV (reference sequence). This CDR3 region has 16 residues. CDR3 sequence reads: CASSLEGPGSGNTIYS. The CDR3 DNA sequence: TGTGCCAGCAGTTTAGAGGGCCCCGGCTCTGGAAACACCATATATTCT.

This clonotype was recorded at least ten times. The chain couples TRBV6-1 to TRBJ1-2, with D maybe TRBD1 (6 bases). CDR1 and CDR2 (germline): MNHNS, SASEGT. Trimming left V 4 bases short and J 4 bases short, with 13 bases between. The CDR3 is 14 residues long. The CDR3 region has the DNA TGTGCCAGCAGTGCAAACAGGGATGGCTATGGCTACACCTTC. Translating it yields CASSANRDGYGYTF.

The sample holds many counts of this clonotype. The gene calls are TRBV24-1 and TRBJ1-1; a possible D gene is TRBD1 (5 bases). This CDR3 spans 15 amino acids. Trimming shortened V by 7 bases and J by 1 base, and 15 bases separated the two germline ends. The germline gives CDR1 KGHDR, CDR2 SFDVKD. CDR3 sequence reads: CATSPNGGGNTEAFF. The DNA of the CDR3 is TGTGCCACCAGCCCCAACGGCGGGGGGAACACTGAAGCTTTCTTT.

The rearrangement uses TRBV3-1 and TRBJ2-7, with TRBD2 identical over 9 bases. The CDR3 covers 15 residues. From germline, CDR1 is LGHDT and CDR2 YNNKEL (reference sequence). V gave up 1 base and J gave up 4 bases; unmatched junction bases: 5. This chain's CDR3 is CASSQGGRALYEQYF. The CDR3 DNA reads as TGTGCCAGCAGCCAAGGCGGGAGGGCCCTTTACGAGCAGTACTTC.

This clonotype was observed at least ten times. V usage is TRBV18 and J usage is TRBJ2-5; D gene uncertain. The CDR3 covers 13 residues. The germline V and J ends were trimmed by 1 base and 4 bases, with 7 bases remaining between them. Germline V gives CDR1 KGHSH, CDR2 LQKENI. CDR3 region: CASSPQRSETQYF. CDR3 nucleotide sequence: TGTGCCAGCTCACCACAGAGATCAGAGACCCAGTACTTC.

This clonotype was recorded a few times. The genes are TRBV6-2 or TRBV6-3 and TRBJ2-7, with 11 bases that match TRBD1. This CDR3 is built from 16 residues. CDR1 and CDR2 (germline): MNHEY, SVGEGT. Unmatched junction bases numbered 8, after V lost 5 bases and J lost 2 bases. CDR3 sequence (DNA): TGTGCCAGCAGTGCGCCCACGGGACAGGGGGCCTACGAGCAGTACTTC. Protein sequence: CASSAPTGQGAYEQYF.

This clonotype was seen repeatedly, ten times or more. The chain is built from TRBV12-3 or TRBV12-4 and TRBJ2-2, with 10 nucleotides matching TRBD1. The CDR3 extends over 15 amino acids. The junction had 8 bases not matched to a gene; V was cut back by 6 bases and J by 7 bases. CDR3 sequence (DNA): TGTGCCAGCAGCCATGGACAGGGGGGAAACGGGGAGCTGTTTTTT. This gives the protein CASSHGQGGNGELFF.

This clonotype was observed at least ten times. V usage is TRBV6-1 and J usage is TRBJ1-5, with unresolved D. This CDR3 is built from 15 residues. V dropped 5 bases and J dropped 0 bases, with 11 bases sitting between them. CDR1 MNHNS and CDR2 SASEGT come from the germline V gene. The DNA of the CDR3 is TGTGCCAGCAGTCGACATAGCGATAGCAATCAGCCCCAGCATTTT. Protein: CASSRHSDSNQPQHF.

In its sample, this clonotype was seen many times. The CDR3 protein is CASSSGVVTQYF. CDR3 DNA: TGTGCCAGCAGTTCAGGGGTTGTGACCCAGTACTTC. The chain is built from TRBV12-3 or TRBV12-4 and TRBJ2-5, with D maybe TRBD1 (6 bases). V shed 4 bases and J shed 7 bases, with 10 bases lying between them. The CDR3 has 12 residues.

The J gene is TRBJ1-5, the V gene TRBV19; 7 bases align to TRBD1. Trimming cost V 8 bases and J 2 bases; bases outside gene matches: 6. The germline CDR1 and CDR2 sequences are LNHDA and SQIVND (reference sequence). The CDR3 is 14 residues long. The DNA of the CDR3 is TGTGCCAGTTGTTCGGGACAGCGCAATCAGCCCCAGCATTTT. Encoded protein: CASCSGQRNQPQHF.

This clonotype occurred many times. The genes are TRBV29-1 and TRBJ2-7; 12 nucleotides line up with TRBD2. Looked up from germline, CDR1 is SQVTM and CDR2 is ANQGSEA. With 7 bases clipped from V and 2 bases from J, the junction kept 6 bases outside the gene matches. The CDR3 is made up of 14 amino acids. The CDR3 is CSAGGLAGPYEQYF. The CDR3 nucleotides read TGCAGCGCCGGCGGACTAGCGGGACCCTACGAGCAGTACTTC.

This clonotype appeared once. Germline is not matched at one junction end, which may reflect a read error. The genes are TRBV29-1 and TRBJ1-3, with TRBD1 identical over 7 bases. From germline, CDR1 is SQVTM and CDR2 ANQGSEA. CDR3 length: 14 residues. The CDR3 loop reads CSAERDSSGNTICF. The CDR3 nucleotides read TGCAGCGCTGAGAGGGACAGCTCTGGAAACACCATATGTTTT.

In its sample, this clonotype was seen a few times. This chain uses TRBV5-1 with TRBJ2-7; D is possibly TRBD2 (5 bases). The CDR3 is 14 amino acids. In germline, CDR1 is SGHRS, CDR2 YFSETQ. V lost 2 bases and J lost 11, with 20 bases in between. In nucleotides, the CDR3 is TGCGCCAGCAGCTTTGAGGACTTTATGAAGGTGGAGTACTTC. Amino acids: CASSFEDFMKVEYF.

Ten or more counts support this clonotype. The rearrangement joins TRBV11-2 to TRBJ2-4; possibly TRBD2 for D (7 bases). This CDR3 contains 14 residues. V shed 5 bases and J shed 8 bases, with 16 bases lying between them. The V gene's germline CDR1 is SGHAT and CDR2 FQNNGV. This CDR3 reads CASSPGGGAYIQYF. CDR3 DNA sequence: TGTGCCAGCAGCCCCGGCGGGGGCGCGTACATTCAGTACTTC.

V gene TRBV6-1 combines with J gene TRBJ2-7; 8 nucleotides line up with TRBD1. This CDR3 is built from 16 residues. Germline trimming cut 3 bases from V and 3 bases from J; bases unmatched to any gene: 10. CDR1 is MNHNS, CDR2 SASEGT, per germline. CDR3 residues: CASSDGQGRVGYEQYF. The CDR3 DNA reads TGTGCCAGCAGTGACGGACAGGGTAGGGTCGGCTACGAGCAGTACTTC.

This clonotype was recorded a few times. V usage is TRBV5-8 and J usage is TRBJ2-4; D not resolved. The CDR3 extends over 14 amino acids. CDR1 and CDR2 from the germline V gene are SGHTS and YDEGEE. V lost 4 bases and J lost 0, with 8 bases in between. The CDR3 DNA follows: TGTGCCAGCAGCAATGGATTAGCCAAAAACATTCAGTACTTC. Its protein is CASSNGLAKNIQYF. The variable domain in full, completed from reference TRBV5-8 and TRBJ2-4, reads EAGVTQSPTHLIKTRGQQATLRCSPISGHTSVYWYQQALGLGLQFLLWYDEGEERNRGNFPPRFSGRQFPNYSSELNVNALELEDSALYLCASSNGLAKNIQYFGAGTRLSVL.

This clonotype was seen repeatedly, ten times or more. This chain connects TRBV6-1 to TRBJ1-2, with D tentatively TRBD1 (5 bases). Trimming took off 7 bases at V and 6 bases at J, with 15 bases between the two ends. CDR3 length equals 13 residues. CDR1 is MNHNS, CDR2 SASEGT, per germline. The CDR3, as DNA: TGTGCCAGCACCGAGGCCCCGGGGGATGGCTACACCTTC. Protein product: CASTEAPGDGYTF.

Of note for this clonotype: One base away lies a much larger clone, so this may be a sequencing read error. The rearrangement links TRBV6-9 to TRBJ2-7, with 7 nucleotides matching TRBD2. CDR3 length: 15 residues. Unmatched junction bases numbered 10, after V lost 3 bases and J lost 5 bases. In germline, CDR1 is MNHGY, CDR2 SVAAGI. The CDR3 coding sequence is TGTGCCAGCAGTTACGAGGCGGGAGTAAGCCACGAGCAGTACTTC. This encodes CASSYEAGVSHEQYF.

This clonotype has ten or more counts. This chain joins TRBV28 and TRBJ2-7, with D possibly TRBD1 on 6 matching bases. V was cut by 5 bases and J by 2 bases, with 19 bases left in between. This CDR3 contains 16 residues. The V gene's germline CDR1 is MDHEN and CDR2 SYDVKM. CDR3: CASSSVGAGATYEQYF. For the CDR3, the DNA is TGTGCCAGCAGTAGCGTAGGGGCAGGGGCAACCTACGAGCAGTACTTC.

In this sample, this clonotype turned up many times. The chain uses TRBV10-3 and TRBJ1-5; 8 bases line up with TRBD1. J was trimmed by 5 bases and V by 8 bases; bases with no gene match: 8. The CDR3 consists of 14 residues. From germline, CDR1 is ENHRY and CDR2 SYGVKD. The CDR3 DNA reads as TGTGCCATCTGGACAGGGTCGGGCGATCAGCCCCAGCATTTT. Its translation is CAIWTGSGDQPQHF.

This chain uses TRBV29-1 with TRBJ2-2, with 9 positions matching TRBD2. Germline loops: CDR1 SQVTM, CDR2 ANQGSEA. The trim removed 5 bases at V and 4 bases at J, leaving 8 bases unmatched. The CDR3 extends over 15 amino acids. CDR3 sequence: CSVLRGRVGTGELFF. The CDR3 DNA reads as TGCAGCGTTCTCCGCGGGAGGGTCGGCACCGGGGAGCTGTTTTTT.

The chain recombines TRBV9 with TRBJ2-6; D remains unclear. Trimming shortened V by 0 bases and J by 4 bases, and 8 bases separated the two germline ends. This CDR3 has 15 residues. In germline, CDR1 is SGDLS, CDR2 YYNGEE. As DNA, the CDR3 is TGTGCCAGCAGCGTAGACGTTTACGGGGCCAACGTCCTGACTTTC. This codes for CASSVDVYGANVLTF.

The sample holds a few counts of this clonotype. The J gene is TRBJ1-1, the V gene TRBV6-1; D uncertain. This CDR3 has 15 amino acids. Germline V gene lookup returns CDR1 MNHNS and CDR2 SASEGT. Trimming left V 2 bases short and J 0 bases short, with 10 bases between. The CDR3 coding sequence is TGTGCCAGCAGTGAAATCGGCCGGATGAACACTGAAGCTTTCTTT. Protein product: CASSEIGRMNTEAFF.

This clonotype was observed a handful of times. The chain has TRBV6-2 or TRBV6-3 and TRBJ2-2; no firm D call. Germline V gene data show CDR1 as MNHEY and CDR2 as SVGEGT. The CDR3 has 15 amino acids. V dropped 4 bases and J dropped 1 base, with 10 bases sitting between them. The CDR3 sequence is CASSLRSQNTGELFF. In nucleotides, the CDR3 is TGTGCCAGCAGTTTGCGCAGTCAGAACACCGGGGAGCTGTTTTTT.